This T cell receptor beta chain was recorded in a study of blood T cell repertoires in COVID-19. This CDR3 comprises 13 residues. V lost 2 bases and J lost 5, with 7 bases in between. CDR1 and CDR2 from the germline V gene are MNHEY and SVGAGI. Using immunoSEQ multiplex PCR, the repertoire was profiled, and TCRdb retains in-frame clones only, with some absent. The sample lists over 150,000 clones; around 84% were seen once. The genes are TRBV6-5 and TRBJ1-5; D not resolved. The TCR comes from an elderly woman with COVID-19, enrolled during active disease. Sequencing was done on a sample of peripheral blood. In DNA, the CDR3 is TGTGCCAGCAGTTACAACGGGGATCAGCCCCAGCATTTT. It translates to CASSYNGDQPQHF.